This TCR beta chain comes out of a study of blood T cell repertoires in COVID-19. Study as a whole: From the United States, Italy and Spain came samples of acute and convalescent COVID-19.

Germline assignment: CDR1 SGHVS and CDR2 FQNEAQ. CDR3 length equals 14 residues. V was clipped by 1 base and J by 2 bases, with 9 bases between them. In the original processing: Estimation of nucleated cell counts relied on the amplification of reference gene primers. The data were produced by immunoSEQ multiplex PCR, yet TCRdb's version contains in-frame clones alone and is incomplete. V, J and clone size were drawn from that table, and D and trimming were deduced from the DNA. The table records 200,000 to 300,000 clones, 88% of them present only once. The genes are TRBV7-8 and TRBJ2-7, with D possibly TRBD2 on 5 matching bases. Sequencing was performed on peripheral blood. The receptor's source is a man in his 60s who had recovered from COVID-19. CDR3 coding DNA: TGTGCCAGCAGCTTAGTACGGGGAACCTACGAGCAGTACTTC. This codes for CASSLVRGTYEQYF.